The clone carrying this T cell receptor (beta chain) was detected ten times or more. Its antigen is unidentified. Every single donor gave one heparinised blood draw, and these averaged roughly 100 mL. This sample stems from a study of beta chain features in type 1 diabetes. Across the whole study: The examined sorted cells totaled around 100 million across samples.

The authors reverse transcribed all of the isolated RNA, so sequencing captured expressed TCRB transcripts. TCRdb's table, derived via immunoSEQ multiplex PCR, lists solely in-frame clones and lacks some. The repertoire holds tens of thousands of clones, with about a third as singletons. Overall study results and limits: Reduced insertions and increased deletions marked VDJ junctions in type 1 diabetes patients.

This clonotype was obtained from a woman younger than 35 in good health. The sequencing input was stem cell memory CD4+ T cells from blood.

The CDR3: CSVVTGDYEQYF. CDR3 DNA sequence: TGCAGCGTGGTGACAGGGGACTACGAGCAGTACTTC. The V and J genes are TRBV29-1 and TRBJ2-7, with 8 bases aligning to TRBD1. This CDR3 spans 12 amino acids. From germline, CDR1 is SQVTM and CDR2 ANQGSEA. V was clipped by 6 bases and J by 3 bases; unmatched bases: 4.